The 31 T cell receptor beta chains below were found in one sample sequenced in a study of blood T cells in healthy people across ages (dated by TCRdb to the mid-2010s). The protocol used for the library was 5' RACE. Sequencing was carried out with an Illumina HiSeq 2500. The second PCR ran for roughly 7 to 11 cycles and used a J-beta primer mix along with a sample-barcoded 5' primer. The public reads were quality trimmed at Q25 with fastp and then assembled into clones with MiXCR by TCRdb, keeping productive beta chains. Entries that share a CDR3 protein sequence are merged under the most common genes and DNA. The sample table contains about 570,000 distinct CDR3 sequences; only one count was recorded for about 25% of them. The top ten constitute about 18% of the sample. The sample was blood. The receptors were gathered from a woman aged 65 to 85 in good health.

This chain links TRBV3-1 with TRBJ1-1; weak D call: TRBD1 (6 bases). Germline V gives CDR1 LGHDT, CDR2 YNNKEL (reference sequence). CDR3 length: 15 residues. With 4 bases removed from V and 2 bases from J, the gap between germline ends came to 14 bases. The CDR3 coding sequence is TGTGCCAGCAGCCCCTCATGGGGGCTAAACACTGAAGCTTTCTTT. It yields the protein CASSPSWGLNTEAFF.

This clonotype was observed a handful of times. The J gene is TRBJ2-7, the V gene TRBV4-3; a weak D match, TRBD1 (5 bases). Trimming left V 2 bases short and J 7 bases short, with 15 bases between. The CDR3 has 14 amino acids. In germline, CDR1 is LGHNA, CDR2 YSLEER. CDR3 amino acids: CASSQLDTRREQYF. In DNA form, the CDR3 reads TGCGCCAGCAGCCAACTGGACACGCGGCGGGAGCAGTACTTC.

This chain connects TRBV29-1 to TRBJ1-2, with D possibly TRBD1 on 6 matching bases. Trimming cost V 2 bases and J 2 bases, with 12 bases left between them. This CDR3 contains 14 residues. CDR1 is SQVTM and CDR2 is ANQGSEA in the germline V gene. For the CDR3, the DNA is TGCAGCGTTGAAAGGGGGGGTTGGAACTATGGCTACACCTTC. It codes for CSVERGGWNYGYTF. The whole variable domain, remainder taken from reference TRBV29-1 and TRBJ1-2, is SAVISQKPSRDICQRGTSLTIQCQVDSQVTMMFWYRQQPGQSLTLIATANQGSEATYESGFVIDKFPISRPNLTFSTLTVSNMSPEDSSIYLCSVERGGWNYGYTFGSGTRLTVV.

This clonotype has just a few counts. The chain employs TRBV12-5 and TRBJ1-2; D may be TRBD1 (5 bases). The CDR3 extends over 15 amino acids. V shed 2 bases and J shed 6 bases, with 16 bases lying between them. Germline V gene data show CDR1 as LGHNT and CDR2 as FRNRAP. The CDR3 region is CASGLIGGAVDGYTF. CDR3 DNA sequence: TGTGCTAGTGGTTTGATCGGAGGGGCCGTTGATGGCTACACCTTC.

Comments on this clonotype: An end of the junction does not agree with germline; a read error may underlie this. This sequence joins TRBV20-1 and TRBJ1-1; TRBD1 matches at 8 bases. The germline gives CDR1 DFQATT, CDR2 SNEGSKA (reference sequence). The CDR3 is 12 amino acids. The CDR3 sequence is CSARGDRGEGFF. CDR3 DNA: TGCAGTGCTAGGGGTGACAGGGGAGAAGGTTTCTTT.

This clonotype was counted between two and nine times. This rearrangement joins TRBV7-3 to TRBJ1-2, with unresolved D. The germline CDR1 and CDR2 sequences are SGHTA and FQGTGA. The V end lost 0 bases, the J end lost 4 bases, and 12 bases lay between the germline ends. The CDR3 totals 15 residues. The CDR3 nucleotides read TGTGCCAGCAGCTTAACTCGCCCGGCGTCCTATGGCTACACCTTC. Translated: CASSLTRPASYGYTF.

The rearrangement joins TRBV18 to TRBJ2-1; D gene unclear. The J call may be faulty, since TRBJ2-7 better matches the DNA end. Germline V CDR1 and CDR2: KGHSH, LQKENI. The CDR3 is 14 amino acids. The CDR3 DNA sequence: TGTGCCAGCTCACCCCGAATCGCCTCCTACGAGCAGTACTTC. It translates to CASSPRIASYEQYF.

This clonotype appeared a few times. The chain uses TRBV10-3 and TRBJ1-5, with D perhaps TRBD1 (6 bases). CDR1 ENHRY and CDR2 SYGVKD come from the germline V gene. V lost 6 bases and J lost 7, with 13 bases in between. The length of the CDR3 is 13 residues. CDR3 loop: CAISSGVEQPQHF. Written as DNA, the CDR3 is TGTGCCATCAGCTCAGGGGTCGAACAGCCCCAGCATTTT.

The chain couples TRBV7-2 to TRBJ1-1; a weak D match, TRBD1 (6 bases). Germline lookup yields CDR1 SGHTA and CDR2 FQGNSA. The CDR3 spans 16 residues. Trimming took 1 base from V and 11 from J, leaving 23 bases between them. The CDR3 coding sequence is TGTGCCAGCAGCTTAGATCCGGCAGGGGCTATGCGGGCGGCTTTCTTT. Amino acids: CASSLDPAGAMRAAFF. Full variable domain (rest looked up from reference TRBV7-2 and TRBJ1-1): GAGVSQSPSNKVTEKGKDVELRCDPISGHTALYWYRQSLGQGLEFLIYFQGNSAPDKSGLPSDRFSAERTGGSVSTLTIQRTQQEDSAVYLCASSLDPAGAMRAAFFGQGTRLTVV.

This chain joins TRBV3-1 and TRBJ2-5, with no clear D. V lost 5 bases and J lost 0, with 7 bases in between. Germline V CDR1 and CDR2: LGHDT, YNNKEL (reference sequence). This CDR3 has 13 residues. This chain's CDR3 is CASSDSYQETQYF. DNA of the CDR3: TGTGCCAGCAGCGACTCGTACCAAGAGACCCAGTACTTC.

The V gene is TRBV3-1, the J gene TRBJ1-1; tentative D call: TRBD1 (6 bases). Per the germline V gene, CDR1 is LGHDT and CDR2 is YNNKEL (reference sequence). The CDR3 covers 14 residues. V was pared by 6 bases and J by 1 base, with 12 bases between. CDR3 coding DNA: TGTGCCAGCAGGTCCAGGGGAAAGAACACTGAAGCTTTCTTT. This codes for CASRSRGKNTEAFF. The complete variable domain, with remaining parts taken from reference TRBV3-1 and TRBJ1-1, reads DTAVSQTPKYLVTQMGNDKSIKCEQNLGHDTMYWYKQDSKKFLKIMFSYNNKELIINETVPNRFSPKSPDKAHLNLHINSLELGDSAVYFCASRSRGKNTEAFFGQGTRLTVV.

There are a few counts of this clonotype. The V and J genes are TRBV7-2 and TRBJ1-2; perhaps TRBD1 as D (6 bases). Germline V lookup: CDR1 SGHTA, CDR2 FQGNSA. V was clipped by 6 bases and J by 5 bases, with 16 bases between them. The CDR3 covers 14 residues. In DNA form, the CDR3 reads TGTGCCAGCAGTCGGGGGCAACCTGTGTATGGCTACACCTTC. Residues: CASSRGQPVYGYTF.

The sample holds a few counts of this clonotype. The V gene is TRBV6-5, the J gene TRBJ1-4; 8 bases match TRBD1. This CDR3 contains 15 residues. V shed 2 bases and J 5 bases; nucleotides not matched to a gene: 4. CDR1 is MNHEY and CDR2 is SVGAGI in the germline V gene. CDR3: CASSYHGDRNEKLFF. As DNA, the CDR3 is TGTGCCAGCAGTTACCACGGGGACAGGAATGAAAAACTGTTTTTT.

CDR3 sequence (DNA): TGTGCCAGCAGCGAGACCCCCGCGGAGCAGTACTTC. Its protein product is CASSETPAEQYF. The chain carries TRBV6-2 or TRBV6-3 and TRBJ2-7; no clear D gene. Germline lookup yields CDR1 MNHEY and CDR2 SVGEGT. V lost 6 bases and J 7 bases, leaving 13 bases between the germline ends. The CDR3 has 12 residues.

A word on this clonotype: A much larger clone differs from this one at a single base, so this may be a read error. CDR3 loop: CASSLGQGATEELFF. The CDR3 nucleotides read TGTGCCAGCAGCTTAGGCCAGGGGGCCACCGAGGAGCTGTTTTTT. V is TRBV7-9 and J is TRBJ2-2; 8 bases align to TRBD1. CDR1 is SEHNR and CDR2 is FQNEAQ in the germline V gene (reference sequence). CDR3 length: 15 residues. Variable domain in full (rest from reference TRBV7-9 and TRBJ2-2): DTGVSQNPRHKITKRGQNVTFRCDPISEHNRLYWYRQTLGQGPEFLTYFQNEAQLEKSRLLSDRFSAERPKGSFSTLEIQRTEQGDSAMYLCASSLGQGATEELFFGEGSRLTVL.

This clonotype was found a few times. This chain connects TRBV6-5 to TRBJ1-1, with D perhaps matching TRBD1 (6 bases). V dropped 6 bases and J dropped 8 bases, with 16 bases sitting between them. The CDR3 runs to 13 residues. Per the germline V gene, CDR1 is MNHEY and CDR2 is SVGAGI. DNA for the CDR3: TGTGCCAGCAGATGGACTGGGGGCCCCGAAGCTTTCTTT. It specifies CASRWTGGPEAFF.

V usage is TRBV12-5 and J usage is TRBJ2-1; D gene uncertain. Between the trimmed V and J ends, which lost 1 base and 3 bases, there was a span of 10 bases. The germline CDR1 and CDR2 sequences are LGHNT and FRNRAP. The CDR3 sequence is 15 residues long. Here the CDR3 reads CASGLGRSFYNEQFF. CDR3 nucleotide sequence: TGTGCTAGTGGTTTGGGACGGTCCTTCTACAATGAGCAGTTCTTC.

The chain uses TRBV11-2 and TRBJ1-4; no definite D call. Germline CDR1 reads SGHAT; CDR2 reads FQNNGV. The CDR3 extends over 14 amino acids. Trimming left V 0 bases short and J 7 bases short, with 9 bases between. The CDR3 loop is CASSLEGSSEKLFF. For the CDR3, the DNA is TGTGCCAGCAGCTTAGAGGGTTCCTCTGAAAAACTGTTTTTT. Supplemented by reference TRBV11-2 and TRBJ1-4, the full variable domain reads EAGVAQSPRYKIIEKRQSVAFWCNPISGHATLYWYQQILGQGPKLLIQFQNNGVVDDSQLPKDRFSAERLKGVDSTLKIQPAKLEDSAVYLCASSLEGSSEKLFFGSGTQLSVL.

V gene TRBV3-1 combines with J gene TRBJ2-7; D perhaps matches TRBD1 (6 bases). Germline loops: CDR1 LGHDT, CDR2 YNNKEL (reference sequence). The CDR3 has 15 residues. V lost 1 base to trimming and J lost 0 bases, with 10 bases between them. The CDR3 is CASSQGWGLSYEQYF. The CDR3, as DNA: TGTGCCAGCAGCCAAGGGTGGGGGCTCTCCTACGAGCAGTACTTC.

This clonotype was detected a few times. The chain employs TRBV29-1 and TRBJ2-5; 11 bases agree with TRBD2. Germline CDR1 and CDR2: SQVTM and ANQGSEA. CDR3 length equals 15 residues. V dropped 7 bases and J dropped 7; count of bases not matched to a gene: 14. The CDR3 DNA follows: TGCAGCGCTTTATATTCTAGCGGGGGGACTGGGACCCAGTACTTC. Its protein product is CSALYSSGGTGTQYF.

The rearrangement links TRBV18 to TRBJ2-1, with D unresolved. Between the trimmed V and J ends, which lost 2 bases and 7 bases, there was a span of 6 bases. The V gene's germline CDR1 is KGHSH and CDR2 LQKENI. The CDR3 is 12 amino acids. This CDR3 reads CASSPYENEQFF. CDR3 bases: TGTGCCAGCTCACCATATGAGAATGAGCAGTTCTTC.

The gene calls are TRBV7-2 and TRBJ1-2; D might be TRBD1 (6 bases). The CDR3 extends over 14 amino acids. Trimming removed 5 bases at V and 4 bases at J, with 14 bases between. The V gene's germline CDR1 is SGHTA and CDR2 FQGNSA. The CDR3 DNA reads TGTGCCAGCAGCCCGGAAGGACAGTTCTATGGCTACACCTTC. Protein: CASSPEGQFYGYTF.

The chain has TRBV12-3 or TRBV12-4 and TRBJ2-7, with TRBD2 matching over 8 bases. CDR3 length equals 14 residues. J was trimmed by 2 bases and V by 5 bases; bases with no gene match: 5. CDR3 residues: CASSLTSGTYEQYF. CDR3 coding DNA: TGTGCCAGCAGTCTTACTAGCGGTACCTACGAGCAGTACTTC.

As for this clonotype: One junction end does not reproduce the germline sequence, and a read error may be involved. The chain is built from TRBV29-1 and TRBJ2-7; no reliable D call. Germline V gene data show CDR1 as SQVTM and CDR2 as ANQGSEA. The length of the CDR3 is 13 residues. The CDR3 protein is CSATAGSSYERYF. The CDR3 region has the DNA TGCAGCGCCACGGCCGGGTCTTCCTACGAGCGGTACTTC.

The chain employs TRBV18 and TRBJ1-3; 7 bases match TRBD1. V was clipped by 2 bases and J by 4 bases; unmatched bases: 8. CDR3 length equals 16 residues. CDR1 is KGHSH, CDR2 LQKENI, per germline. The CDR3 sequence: CASSPAPGQAGNTIYF. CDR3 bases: TGTGCCAGCTCACCAGCACCAGGACAGGCAGGAAACACCATATATTTT.

The CDR3 here is CSYQGGVAKNIQYF. The CDR3 bases are TGTTCCTACCAGGGAGGGGTGGCCAAAAACATTCAGTACTTC. This chain uses TRBV24-1 with TRBJ2-4, with 7 bases identical to TRBD2. This CDR3 has 14 amino acids. CDR1 and CDR2 from the germline V gene are KGHDR and SFDVKD.

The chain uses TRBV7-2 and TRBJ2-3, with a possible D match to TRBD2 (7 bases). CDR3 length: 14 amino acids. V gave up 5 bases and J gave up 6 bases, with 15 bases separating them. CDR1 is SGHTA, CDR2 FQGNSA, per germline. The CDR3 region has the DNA TGTGCCAGCAGCAGGGGGGGGAGGATGGATACGCAGTATTTT. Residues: CASSRGGRMDTQYF.

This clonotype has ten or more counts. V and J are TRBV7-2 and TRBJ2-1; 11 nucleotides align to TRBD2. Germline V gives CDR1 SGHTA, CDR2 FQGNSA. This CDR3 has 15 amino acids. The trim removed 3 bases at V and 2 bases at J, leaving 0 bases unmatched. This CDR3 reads CASSFSGGAYNEQFF. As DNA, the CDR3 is TGTGCCAGCAGCTTTAGCGGGGGGGCCTACAATGAGCAGTTCTTC.

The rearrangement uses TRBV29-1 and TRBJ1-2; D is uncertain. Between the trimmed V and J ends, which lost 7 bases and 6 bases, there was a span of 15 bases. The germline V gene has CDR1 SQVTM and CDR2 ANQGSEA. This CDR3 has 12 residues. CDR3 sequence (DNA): TGCAGCGGGCTCCGACCGGTGGATGGCTACACCTTC. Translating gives CSGLRPVDGYTF.

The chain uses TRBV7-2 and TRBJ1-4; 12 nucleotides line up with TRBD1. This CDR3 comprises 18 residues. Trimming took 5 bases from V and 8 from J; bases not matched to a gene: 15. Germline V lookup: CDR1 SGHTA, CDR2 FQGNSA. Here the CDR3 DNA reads TGTGCCAGCAGCCCGGGGCCGGGACAGGGGGCGCGTTGGGAAAAACTGTTTTTT. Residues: CASSPGPGQGARWEKLFF.

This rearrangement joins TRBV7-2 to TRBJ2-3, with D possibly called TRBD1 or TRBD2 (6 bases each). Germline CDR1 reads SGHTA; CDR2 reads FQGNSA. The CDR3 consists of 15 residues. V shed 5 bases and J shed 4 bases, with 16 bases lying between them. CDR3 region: CASSATRGEADTQYF. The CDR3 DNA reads TGTGCCAGCAGCGCGACTAGGGGGGAGGCAGATACGCAGTATTTT.